Included here is one T cell receptor (beta chain) sequence, with context. Its antigen is still unknown. Nothing much larger sits one base from this clone, and base qualities are not available. Preparation of the library involved the immunoSEQ multiplex PCR assay. About 9.9 x 10^4 TCR templates per sample were assayed by the deep sequencing platform. Genomic DNA extracted from sorted T cells was the material used for TCRbeta CDR3 sequencing. As for the original processing: The R programming language was used for clonal analysis of TCRbeta CDR3 data. Alloreactive CD4+ and CD8+ clones were identified by comparing unstimulated samples to CFSE-low samples taken after the reaction. Alloreactive CD4+ clones were assigned to regulatory or non-regulatory origin by matching sequences to sorted unstimulated Treg and non-Treg repertoires. TCRdb's version of the immuneACCESS table is confined to in-frame rearrangements and falls short of the full clone set. An unresolved V gene accounts for under half of the shortfall where checked; the remainder is of unknown origin. That table supplies the V and J calls and clone size; D and trimming were determined from the DNA. This sample is represented by 65,000 to 85,000 clones; 90% to 95% of them were singletons. The leading ten clones occupy roughly 4.7% of the sample.

The sample originates from a study of siplizumab effects on memory and regulatory T cells (dated by TCRdb to about 2019). For the study in its entirety: The effect of the anti-CD2 antibody siplizumab on alloreactive T-cell subsets was examined in allogeneic mixed lymphocyte reactions constructed from human PBMCs. Study-level results and caveats: Sequences below about 10^-5 frequency were poorly captured, so only a minor fraction of alloreactive clones could be mapped to unstimulated subsets. Roughly 80-97% of proliferating CD4+ or CD8+ clones could not be assigned a naive or memory phenotype. Siplizumab significantly lowered the cumulative frequency of alloreactive sequences that could be traced to unstimulated CD4+ memory T cells. Among mappable alloreactive CD4+ clones, the Treg-derived fraction averaged approximately 63% with siplizumab versus 25% to 30% in control reactions. The suppressive function of proliferating Tregs from siplizumab cultures was not functionally confirmed. Greater diversity appeared to be present in unstimulated naive T cells than in memory T cells, and a substantial contribution to the alloresponse seemed to be made by naive cells.

Sorted unstimulated T cells, along with proliferating T cells recovered from mixed lymphocyte reactions, underwent TCRbeta CDR3 sequencing. Fresh whole blood from about ten HLA-typed healthy donors served as the source for isolating PBMCs. CDR1 LNHDA and CDR2 SQIVND were looked up in the germline V gene (reference sequence). Trimming costs V 5 bases and J 0 bases, and their ends lie 16 bases apart. The CDR3 measures 17 amino acids from cysteine to phenylalanine. Just the 51-base CDR3 DNA is kept, in frame starting at base 1. Recombination joined TRBV19 with TRBJ1-4, with no D gene named confidently. The sequenced sample consisted of CD8+ T cells sorted from blood. The sequence was collected from a human donor in good health. The nucleotide sequence reads as follows: TGTGCCAGTAGTCTTAGCCCTATAGTCGCAACTAATGAAAAACTGTTTTTT. Translation gives CASSLSPIVATNEKLFF.